Below are 2 T cell receptor beta chains sequenced from a single sample in a study of blood T cells in healthy people across ages. The use of a sample-barcoded 5' primer and a J-beta primer mix characterized a second PCR of roughly 7 to 12 cycles. In TCRdb, the 5' RACE reads were re-called with MiXCR into one record per CDR3 protein. The table lists about 670,000 distinct CDR3 sequences, roughly half of them singletons. The sample comprised blood. The source of these receptors is an elderly woman in good health.

Regarding this clonotype: A read error may explain this, as a much larger clone is one base away. The chain joins TRBV5-6 to TRBJ2-3; either TRBD1 or TRBD2 may fit D (5 bases each). The CDR3 has 13 residues. CDR1 is SGHDT, CDR2 YYEEEE, per germline. The CDR3: CASQLQGEDPQYF. DNA for the CDR3: TGTGCCAGCCAGTTGCAGGGAGAAGATCCGCAGTATTTT.

The chain recombines TRBV5-4 with TRBJ2-3; TRBD2 agrees at 14 bases. V trimming: 3 bases; J trimming: 6 bases; junction bases outside the gene matches: 12. The CDR3 extends over 18 amino acids. Germline assignment: CDR1 SGHNT and CDR2 YYREEE (reference sequence). Here the CDR3 DNA reads TGTGCCAGCAGCTCACCCCCGGGACTAGCGGGGGCGGGGGATACGCAGTATTTT. Residues: CASSSPPGLAGAGDTQYF. The full variable domain, in which reference TRBV5-4 and TRBJ2-3 provide the parts outside the CDR3, is ETGVTQSPTHLIKTRGQQVTLRCSSQSGHNTVSWYQQALGQGPQFIFQYYREEENGRGNFPPRFSGLQFPNYSSELNVNALELDDSALYLCASSSPPGLAGAGDTQYFGPGTRLTVL.